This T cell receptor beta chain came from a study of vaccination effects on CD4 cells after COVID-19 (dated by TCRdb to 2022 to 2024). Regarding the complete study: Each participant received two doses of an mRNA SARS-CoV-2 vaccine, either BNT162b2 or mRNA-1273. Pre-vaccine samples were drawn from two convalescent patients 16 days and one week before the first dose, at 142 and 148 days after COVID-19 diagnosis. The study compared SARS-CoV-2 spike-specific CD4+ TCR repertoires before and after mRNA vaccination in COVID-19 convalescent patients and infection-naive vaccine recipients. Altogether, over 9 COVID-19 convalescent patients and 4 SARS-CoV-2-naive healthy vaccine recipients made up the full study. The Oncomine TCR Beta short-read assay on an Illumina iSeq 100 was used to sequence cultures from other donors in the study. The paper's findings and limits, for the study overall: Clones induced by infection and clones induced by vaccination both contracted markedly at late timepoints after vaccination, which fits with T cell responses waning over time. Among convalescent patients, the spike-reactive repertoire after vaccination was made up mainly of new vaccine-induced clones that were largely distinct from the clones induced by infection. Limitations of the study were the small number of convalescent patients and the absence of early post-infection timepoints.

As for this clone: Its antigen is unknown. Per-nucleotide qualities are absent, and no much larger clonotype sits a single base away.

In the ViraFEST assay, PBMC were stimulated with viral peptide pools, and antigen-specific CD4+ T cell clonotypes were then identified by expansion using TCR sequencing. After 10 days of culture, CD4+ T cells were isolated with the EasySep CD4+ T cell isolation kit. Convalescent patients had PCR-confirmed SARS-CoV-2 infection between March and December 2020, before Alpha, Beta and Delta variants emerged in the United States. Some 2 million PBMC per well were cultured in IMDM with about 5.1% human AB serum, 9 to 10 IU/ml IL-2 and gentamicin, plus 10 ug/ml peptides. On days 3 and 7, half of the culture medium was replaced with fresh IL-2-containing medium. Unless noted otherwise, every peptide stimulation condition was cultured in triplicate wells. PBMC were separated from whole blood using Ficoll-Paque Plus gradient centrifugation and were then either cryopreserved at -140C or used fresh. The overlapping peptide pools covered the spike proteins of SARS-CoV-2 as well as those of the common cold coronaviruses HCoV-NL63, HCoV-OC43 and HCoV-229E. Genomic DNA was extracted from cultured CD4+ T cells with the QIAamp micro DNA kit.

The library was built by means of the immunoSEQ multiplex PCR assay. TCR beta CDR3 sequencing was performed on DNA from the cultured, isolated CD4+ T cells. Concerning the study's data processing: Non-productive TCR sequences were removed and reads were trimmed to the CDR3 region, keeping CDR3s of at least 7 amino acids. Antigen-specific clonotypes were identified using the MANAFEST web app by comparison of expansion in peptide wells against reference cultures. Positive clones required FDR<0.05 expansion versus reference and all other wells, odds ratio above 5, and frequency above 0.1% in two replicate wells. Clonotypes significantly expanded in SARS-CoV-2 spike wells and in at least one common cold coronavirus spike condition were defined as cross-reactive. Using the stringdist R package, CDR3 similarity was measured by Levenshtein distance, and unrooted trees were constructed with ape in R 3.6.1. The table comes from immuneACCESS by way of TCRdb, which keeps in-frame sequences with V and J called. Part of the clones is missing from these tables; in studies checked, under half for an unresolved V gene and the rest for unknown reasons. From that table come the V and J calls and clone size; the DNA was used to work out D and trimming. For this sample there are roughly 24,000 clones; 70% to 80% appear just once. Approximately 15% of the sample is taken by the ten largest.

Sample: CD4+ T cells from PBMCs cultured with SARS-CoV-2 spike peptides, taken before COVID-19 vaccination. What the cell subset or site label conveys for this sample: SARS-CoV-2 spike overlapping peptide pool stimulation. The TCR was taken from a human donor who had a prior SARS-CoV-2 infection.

The DNA sequence reads TGTGCCAGCAGCATCGGGACAGGGGGGTCGGAGACCCAGTACTTC. Its product reads: CASSIGTGGSETQYF. The chain joins TRBV9 to TRBJ2-5; TRBD1 aligns with 11 central bases. Trimming takes 4 bases off V and 5 bases off J; junction bases not matched to a gene: 7. The cysteine opens and the phenylalanine closes a CDR3 of 15 amino acids. Left in the record is the CDR3 DNA by itself, 45 bases read in frame from the first base. CDR1 SGDLS and CDR2 YYNGEE are derived from the germline V gene.